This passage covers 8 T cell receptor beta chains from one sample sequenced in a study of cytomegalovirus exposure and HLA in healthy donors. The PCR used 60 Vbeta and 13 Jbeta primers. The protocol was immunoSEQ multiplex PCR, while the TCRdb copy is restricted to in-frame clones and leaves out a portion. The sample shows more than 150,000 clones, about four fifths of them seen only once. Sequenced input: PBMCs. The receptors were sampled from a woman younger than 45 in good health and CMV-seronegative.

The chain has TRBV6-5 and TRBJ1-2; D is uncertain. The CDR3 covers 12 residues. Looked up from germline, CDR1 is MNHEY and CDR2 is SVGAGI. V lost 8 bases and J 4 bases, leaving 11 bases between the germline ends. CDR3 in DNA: TGTGCCAGCTACAGTCCCAGCTATGGCTACACCTTC. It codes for CASYSPSYGYTF.

The CDR3 bases are TGTGCCAGCAGTTACGGGACAATATACGAGCAGTACTTC. It translates to CASSYGTIYEQYF. The V and J genes are TRBV2 and TRBJ2-7; maybe TRBD1 (6 bases). The germline CDR1 and CDR2 sequences are SNHLY and FYNNEI. The V and J ends lost 5 bases and 4 bases respectively, with 12 bases between them. CDR3 length equals 13 residues.

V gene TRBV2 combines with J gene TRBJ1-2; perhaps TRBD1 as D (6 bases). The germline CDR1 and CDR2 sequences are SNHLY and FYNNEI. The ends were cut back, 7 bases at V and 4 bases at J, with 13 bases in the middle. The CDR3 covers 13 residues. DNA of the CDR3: TGTGCCAGCAAGGGGGGGCGCGGCTATGGCTACACCTTC. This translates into CASKGGRGYGYTF.

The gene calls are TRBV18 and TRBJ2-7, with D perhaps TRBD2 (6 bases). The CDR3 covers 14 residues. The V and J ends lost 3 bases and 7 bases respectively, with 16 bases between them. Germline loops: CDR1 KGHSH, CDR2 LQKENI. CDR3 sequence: CASSPRDSAGEQYF. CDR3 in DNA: TGTGCCAGCTCACCGAGAGACAGTGCGGGGGAGCAGTACTTC.

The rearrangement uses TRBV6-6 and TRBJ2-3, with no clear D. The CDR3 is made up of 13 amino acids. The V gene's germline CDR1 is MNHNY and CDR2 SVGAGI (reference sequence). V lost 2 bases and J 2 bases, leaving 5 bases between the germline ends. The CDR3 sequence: CASSYTATDTQYF. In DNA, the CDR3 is TGTGCCAGCAGTTACACTGCCACAGATACGCAGTATTTT.

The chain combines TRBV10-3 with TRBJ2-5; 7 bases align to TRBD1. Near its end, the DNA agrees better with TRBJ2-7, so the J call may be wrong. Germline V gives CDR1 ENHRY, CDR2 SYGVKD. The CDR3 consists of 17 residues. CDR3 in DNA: TGTGCCATCAGTCGTTTAGTTCCGGACAGGTTTGTCCACGAGCAGTACTTC. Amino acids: CAISRLVPDRFVHEQYF.

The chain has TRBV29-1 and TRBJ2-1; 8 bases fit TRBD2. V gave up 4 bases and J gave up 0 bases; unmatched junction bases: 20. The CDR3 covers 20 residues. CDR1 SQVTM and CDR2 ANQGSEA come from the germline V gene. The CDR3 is CSVVALTGRGGSTSYNEQFF. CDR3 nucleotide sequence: TGCAGCGTTGTTGCCCTCACCGGCCGGGGGGGCTCCACCTCCTACAATGAGCAGTTCTTC.

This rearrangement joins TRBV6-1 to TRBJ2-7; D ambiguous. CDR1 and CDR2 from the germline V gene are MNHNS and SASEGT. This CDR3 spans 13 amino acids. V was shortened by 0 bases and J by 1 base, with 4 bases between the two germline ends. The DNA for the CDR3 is TGTGCCAGCAGTGAAGCTCAGTCCTACGAGCAGTACTTC. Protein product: CASSEAQSYEQYF.